The present T cell receptor (beta chain) was sequenced within a study of graft-versus-host responses after intestinal transplantation. General study findings and limits: GvH clones detected in recipient marrow included some appearing first in ileum or blood.

Comment on this clone: The antigen remains unidentified.

Using immunoSEQ multiplex PCR, the repertoire was profiled, and TCRdb retains in-frame clones only, with some absent. The sample lists about 14,000 clones; 70% to 85% were seen once. Both intraepithelial and lamina propria lymphocytes were released by processing graft tissue. Per the germline V gene, CDR1 is SQVTM and CDR2 is ANQGSEA. The CDR3 runs 12 residues. V dropped 5 bases and J dropped 0 bases, with 7 bases sitting between them. The genes are TRBV29-1 and TRBJ1-2; D is unclear. The source material was ileum tissue, sampled approximately 27 days after intestinal transplant. This TCR was recovered from a human patient who received an intestinal transplant, so some T cells may come from the graft donor. As DNA, the CDR3 is TGCAGCGTTTACACCTCTAACTATGGCTACACCTTC. The encoded protein is CSVYTSNYGYTF. Looking up the rest from reference TRBV29-1 and TRBJ1-2 gives the full variable domain: SAVISQKPSRDICQRGTSLTIQCQVDSQVTMMFWYRQQPGQSLTLIATANQGSEATYESGFVIDKFPISRPNLTFSTLTVSNMSPEDSSIYLCSVYTSNYGYTFGSGTRLTVV.